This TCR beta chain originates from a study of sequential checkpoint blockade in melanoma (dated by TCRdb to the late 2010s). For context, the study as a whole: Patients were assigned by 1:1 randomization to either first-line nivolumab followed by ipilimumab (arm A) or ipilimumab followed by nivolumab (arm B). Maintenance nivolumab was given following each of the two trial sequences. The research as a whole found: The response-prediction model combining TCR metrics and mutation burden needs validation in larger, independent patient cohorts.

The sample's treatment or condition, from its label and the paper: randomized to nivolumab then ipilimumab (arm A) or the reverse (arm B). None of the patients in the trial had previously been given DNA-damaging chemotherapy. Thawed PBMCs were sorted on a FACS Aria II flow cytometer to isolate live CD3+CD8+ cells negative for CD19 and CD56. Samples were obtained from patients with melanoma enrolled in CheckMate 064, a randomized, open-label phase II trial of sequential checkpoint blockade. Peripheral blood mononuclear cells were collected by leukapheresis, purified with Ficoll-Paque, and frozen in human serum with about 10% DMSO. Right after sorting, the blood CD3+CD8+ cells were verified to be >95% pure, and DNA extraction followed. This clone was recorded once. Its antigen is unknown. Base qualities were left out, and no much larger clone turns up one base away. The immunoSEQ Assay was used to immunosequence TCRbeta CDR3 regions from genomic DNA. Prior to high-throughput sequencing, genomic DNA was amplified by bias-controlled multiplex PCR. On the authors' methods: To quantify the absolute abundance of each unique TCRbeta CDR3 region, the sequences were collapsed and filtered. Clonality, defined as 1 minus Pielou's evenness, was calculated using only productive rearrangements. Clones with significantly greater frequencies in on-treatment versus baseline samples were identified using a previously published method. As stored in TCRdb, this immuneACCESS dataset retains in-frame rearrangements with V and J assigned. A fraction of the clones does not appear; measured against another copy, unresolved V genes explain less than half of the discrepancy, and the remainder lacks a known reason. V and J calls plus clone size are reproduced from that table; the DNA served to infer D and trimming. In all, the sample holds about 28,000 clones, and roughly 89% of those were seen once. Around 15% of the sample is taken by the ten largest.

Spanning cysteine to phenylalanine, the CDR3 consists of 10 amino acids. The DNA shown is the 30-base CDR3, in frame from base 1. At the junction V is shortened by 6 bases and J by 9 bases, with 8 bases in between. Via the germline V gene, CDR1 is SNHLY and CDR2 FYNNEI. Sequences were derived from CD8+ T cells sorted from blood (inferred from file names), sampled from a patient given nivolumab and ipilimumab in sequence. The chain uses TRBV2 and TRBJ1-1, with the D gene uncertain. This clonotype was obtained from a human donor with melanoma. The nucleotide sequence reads TGTGCCAGCAGGGGCTTTAAAGCTTTCTTT. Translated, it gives CASRGFKAFF.